Listed below are T cell receptor beta chains from one sample, sequenced in a study of blood T cell repertoires in COVID-19. Using immunoSEQ multiplex PCR, the repertoire was profiled, and TCRdb retains in-frame clones only, with some absent. The repertoire holds some 150,000 clones, 65% to 90% seen once, with 15% in the top ten. Sequencing was done on a sample of PBMCs or T cells enriched from blood (not recorded which). The receptors stem from a man aged 45-65 years who had recovered from COVID-19. Both conserved end residues are part of each CDR3. The order of the fields is clone size, J gene, D gene, V gene, CDR3 protein, CDR3 DNA. A D gene is named only where the DNA matches it firmly. Only part of the rows carry a size: once, few, many, or a class if the clone is expanded.

.,TRBJ2-5,TRBD1,TRBV7-9,CASSLPTGSETQYF,TGTGCCAGCAGCCTCCCGACAGGGTCAGAGACCCAGTACTTC
.,TRBJ2-2,.,TRBV7-2,CASSNNPGWGAGELFF,TGTGCCAGCAGCAACAACCCCGGGTGGGGGGCCGGGGAGCTGTTTTTT
.,TRBJ2-2,.,TRBV9,CASSGAGNSFTGELFF,TGTGCCAGCAGCGGGGCCGGGAACTCTTTTACCGGGGAGCTGTTTTTT
.,TRBJ2-1,.,TRBV24-1,CATSDPQGRGNNEQFF,TGTGCCACCAGTGATCCCCAGGGGAGGGGAAACAATGAGCAGTTCTTC
few,TRBJ2-1,TRBD2,TRBV6-2/TRBV6-3,CASSPRAGGTYNEQFF,TGTGCCAGCAGCCCTAGAGCGGGGGGGACCTACAATGAGCAGTTCTTC
.,TRBJ2-5,TRBD1,TRBV4-1,CASSQPATGADQYF,TGCGCCAGCAGCCAACCCGCGACAGGGGCTGACCAGTACTTC
.,TRBJ1-1,TRBD1,TRBV2,CAIRGGPNTEAFF,TGTGCCATACGAGGGGGCCCCAACACTGAAGCTTTCTTT
.,TRBJ2-5,.,TRBV28,CASTQGSQETQYF,TGTGCCAGCACCCAGGGGTCCCAAGAGACCCAGTACTTC
.,TRBJ1-5,TRBD1,TRBV19,CASSGRDRGHGGNQPQHF,TGTGCCAGTAGTGGAAGGGACAGGGGGCATGGGGGAAATCAGCCCCAGCATTTT
.,TRBJ2-3,.,TRBV24-1,CATSDTGTSTDTQYF,TGTGCCACCAGTGATACCGGGACTAGCACAGATACGCAGTATTTT
.,TRBJ2-7,TRBD1,TRBV9,CASSVGQNYEQYF,TGTGCCAGCAGCGTGGGACAGAACTACGAGCAGTACTTC
once,TRBJ2-5,.,TRBV25-1,CASSEYYGRGETQYF,TGTGCCAGCAGTGAATATTATGGCAGAGGAGAGACCCAGTACTTC
.,TRBJ1-5,.,TRBV6-5,CASSSPSRNQPQHF,TGTGCCAGCAGTTCCCCGTCCAGGAATCAGCCCCAGCATTTT
.,TRBJ2-5,.,TRBV5-3,CARSLSCREETQYF,TGTGCCAGAAGCTTAAGTTGCAGGGAAGAGACCCAGTACTTC
.,TRBJ1-1,.,TRBV5-1,CASSLAINTEAFF,TGCGCCAGCAGCTTGGCCATTAACACTGAAGCTTTCTTT
.,TRBJ1-3,.,TRBV19,CATEPGHTGNTIYF,TGTGCCACCGAACCGGGACATACTGGAAACACCATATATTTT
.,TRBJ1-2,TRBD1,TRBV10-2,CASYRGQPGYGYTF,TGCGCCAGCTACAGGGGGCAACCCGGCTATGGCTACACCTTC
.,TRBJ1-1,TRBD1,TRBV18,CASSPGNRGLNTEAFF,TGTGCCAGCTCACCGGGGAACAGGGGGCTGAACACTGAAGCTTTCTTT
few,TRBJ1-2,.,TRBV5-1,CASSHARGAGYGYTF,TGCGCCAGCAGCCACGCCCGGGGGGCAGGGTATGGCTACACCTTC
.,TRBJ2-7,TRBD1,TRBV7-9,CASSPTGTGFHEQYF,TGTGCCAGCAGTCCAACCGGGACAGGGTTCCACGAGCAGTACTTC
.,TRBJ1-1,TRBD1,TRBV10-2,CASRGQRDTEAFF,TGCGCCAGCAGGGGACAGCGGGACACTGAAGCTTTCTTT
.,TRBJ1-3,TRBD1,TRBV6-5,CASRPQGTGNTIYF,TGTGCCAGCAGGCCACAGGGGACTGGAAACACCATATATTTT
.,TRBJ2-5,TRBD2,TRBV11-2,CASSFGSTGGQETQYF,TGTGCCAGCAGCTTTGGTTCAACGGGGGGCCAAGAGACCCAGTACTTC
.,TRBJ2-7,.,TRBV11-3,CASSRGALGAYEQYF,TGTGCCAGCAGCCGCGGGGCACTAGGGGCCTACGAGCAGTACTTC
.,TRBJ2-7,TRBD2,TRBV11-2,CASSGRTSGSYEQYF,TGTGCCAGCAGCGGTCGGACTAGCGGGTCCTACGAGCAGTACTTC
.,TRBJ1-6,TRBD1,TRBV6-5,CASTEGDSRRTLHF,TGTGCCAGCACCGAAGGGGACAGCCGGCGAACCCTCCACTTT
.,TRBJ2-3,.,TRBV14,CASSQGEQDTDTQYF,TGTGCCAGCAGCCAAGGGGAACAGGACACAGATACGCAGTATTTT
.,TRBJ2-7,.,TRBV3-1/TRBV3-2,CASSPTGGEQYF,TGTGCCAGCAGCCCAACAGGCGGCGAGCAGTACTTC
.,TRBJ1-6,TRBD1,TRBV5-1,CASSLVGQGEQPLHF,TGCGCCAGCAGCTTGGTAGGCCAGGGGGAGCAACCCCTCCACTTT
.,TRBJ1-2,.,TRBV30,CAWKFPGKGYTF,TGTGCCTGGAAGTTCCCAGGGAAGGGCTACACCTTC
once,TRBJ1-1,.,TRBV5-1,CASSLGPTGMNTEAFF,TGCGCCAGCAGCTTGGGGCCCACCGGGATGAACACTGAAGCTTTCTTT
.,TRBJ1-1,TRBD1,TRBV7-6,CASSSGTGFTEAFF,TGTGCCAGCAGCTCCGGGACAGGGTTCACTGAAGCTTTCTTT
.,TRBJ2-1,.,TRBV5-1,CASSLSGGPGYNEQFF,TGCGCCAGCAGCTTGTCGGGGGGCCCTGGGTACAATGAGCAGTTCTTC
once,TRBJ1-2,.,TRBV6-5,CASSYSVARLSGYTF,TGTGCCAGCAGTTACTCTGTTGCTAGGCTGAGCGGCTACACCTTC
.,TRBJ1-5,.,TRBV27,CASSFAGVGHSNQPQHF,TGTGCCAGCAGTTTCGCGGGGGTGGGACATAGCAATCAGCCCCAGCATTTT
few,TRBJ1-2,.,TRBV3-1/TRBV3-2,CASSQVYHANYGYTF,TGTGCCAGCAGCCAAGTCTACCACGCTAACTATGGCTACACCTTC
.,TRBJ1-1,.,TRBV5-1,CASSLGGLDRNTEAFF,TGCGCCAGCAGCTTGGGGGGGCTGGACAGAAACACTGAAGCTTTCTTT
few,TRBJ2-7,.,TRBV19,CASSTGWEPSYEQYF,TGTGCCAGTAGCACAGGGTGGGAACCATCCTACGAGCAGTACTTC
.,TRBJ1-5,TRBD1,TRBV15,CATSRDRVNQPQHF,TGTGCCACCAGCAGGGACAGGGTCAATCAGCCCCAGCATTTT
.,TRBJ1-2,.,TRBV10-2,CASRKQGSDGYTF,TGCGCCAGCAGGAAACAGGGTTCTGATGGCTACACCTTC
once,TRBJ2-7,TRBD1,TRBV19,CASSKATGDYEQYF,TGTGCCAGTAGTAAGGCGACAGGGGACTACGAGCAGTACTTC
.,TRBJ2-1,.,TRBV5-1,CASSRLAARYNEQFF,TGCGCCAGCAGCCGGCTAGCAGCTCGCTACAATGAGCAGTTCTTC
.,TRBJ1-3,.,TRBV5-1,CASSLAASSGNTIYF,TGCGCCAGCAGCTTGGCCGCCAGCTCTGGAAACACCATATATTTT
.,TRBJ1-1,.,TRBV27,CASGGGGTEAFF,TGTGCCAGCGGGGGGGGTGGAACTGAAGCTTTCTTT
.,TRBJ2-3,TRBD2,TRBV6-2/TRBV6-3,CASSYIGGGAGDADTQYF,TGTGCCAGCAGTTACATTGGCGGGGGGGCCGGTGATGCAGATACGCAGTATTTT
.,TRBJ2-7,.,TRBV18,CASSPLIGGDRTYEQYF,TGTGCCAGCTCACCACTTATTGGGGGGGACAGGACCTACGAGCAGTACTTC
.,TRBJ2-7,TRBD1,TRBV5-1,CASSPDPGQGREQYF,TGCGCCAGCAGCCCGGACCCGGGACAGGGCCGCGAGCAGTACTTC